Listed below are T cell receptor beta chains from one sample, sequenced in a study of blood T cell repertoires in COVID-19. Assay used: immunoSEQ multiplex PCR; TCRdb lists only in-frame clones, some missing. The data contain roughly 250,000 clones, about 86% of them singletons. Source material: peripheral blood. The receptors here all came from an elderly woman with acute or convalescent COVID-19. Each CDR3 is given with its conserved first and last residue. The order of the fields is J gene, D gene, V gene, clone size, CDR3 protein, CDR3 DNA. The D gene is left open where the match is weak. The size of a clone is reported for some rows only, either as once, few or many, or as a class for expanded clones.

j_call: TRBJ1-2; d_call: -; v_call: TRBV2; clone_size: -; cdr3_aa: CASSDSGLGYTF; cdr3_nt: TGTGCCAGCAGTGATTCAGGTCTGGGCTACACCTTC
j_call: TRBJ2-2; d_call: -; v_call: TRBV5-6; clone_size: -; cdr3_aa: CASSLSGPGELFF; cdr3_nt: TGTGCCAGCAGCTTGTCTGGGCCCGGGGAGCTGTTTTTT
j_call: TRBJ2-7; d_call: TRBD1; v_call: TRBV10-3; clone_size: -; cdr3_aa: CAISVGTGGPYEQYF; cdr3_nt: TGTGCCATCAGTGTTGGGACAGGGGGGCCCTACGAGCAGTACTTC
j_call: TRBJ1-1; d_call: -; v_call: TRBV5-6; clone_size: -; cdr3_aa: CASSLGRGITNTEAFF; cdr3_nt: TGTGCCAGCAGCTTGGGGAGGGGTATAACGAACACTGAAGCTTTCTTT
j_call: TRBJ2-7; d_call: TRBD1; v_call: TRBV5-5; clone_size: -; cdr3_aa: CASSLMTGTHEQYF; cdr3_nt: TGTGCCAGCAGCTTAATGACAGGGACCCACGAGCAGTACTTC
j_call: TRBJ2-7; d_call: -; v_call: TRBV19; clone_size: -; cdr3_aa: CASSIDLRGGVEQYF; cdr3_nt: TGTGCCAGTAGTATAGACCTCAGGGGAGGGGTCGAGCAGTACTTC
j_call: TRBJ1-2; d_call: -; v_call: TRBV10-3; clone_size: -; cdr3_aa: CAISDRESYGYTF; cdr3_nt: TGTGCCATCAGTGATCGGGAGTCCTATGGCTACACCTTC
j_call: TRBJ2-2; d_call: -; v_call: TRBV7-8; clone_size: -; cdr3_aa: CASSSQGGANTGELFF; cdr3_nt: TGTGCCAGCAGCTCTCAAGGAGGGGCGAATACCGGGGAGCTGTTTTTT
j_call: TRBJ2-1; d_call: -; v_call: TRBV7-3; clone_size: -; cdr3_aa: CASSLERGSYNEQFF; cdr3_nt: TGTGCCAGCAGCTTAGAGAGAGGCTCCTACAATGAGCAGTTCTTC
j_call: TRBJ1-1; d_call: -; v_call: TRBV28; clone_size: -; cdr3_aa: CASSTGPGEAFF; cdr3_nt: TGTGCCAGCAGTACAGGGCCAGGTGAAGCTTTCTTT
j_call: TRBJ2-1; d_call: -; v_call: TRBV3-1/TRBV3-2; clone_size: -; cdr3_aa: CASSLTPPGASSYNEQFF; cdr3_nt: TGTGCCAGCAGCCTCACCCCCCCAGGGGCCAGCTCCTACAATGAGCAGTTCTTC
j_call: TRBJ2-5; d_call: TRBD1; v_call: TRBV2; clone_size: -; cdr3_aa: CASSTGQGLIGETQYF; cdr3_nt: TGTGCCAGCAGTACCGGACAGGGGTTGATCGGAGAGACCCAGTACTTC
j_call: TRBJ2-1; d_call: -; v_call: TRBV28; clone_size: -; cdr3_aa: CASASPGQLISYNEQFF; cdr3_nt: TGTGCCAGTGCCTCCCCCGGACAGCTCATCTCCTACAATGAGCAGTTCTTC
j_call: TRBJ1-1; d_call: -; v_call: TRBV6-6; clone_size: -; cdr3_aa: CASSSRGGTEAFF; cdr3_nt: TGTGCCAGCAGTTCCCGGGGGGGCACTGAAGCTTTCTTT
j_call: TRBJ2-3; d_call: -; v_call: TRBV28; clone_size: -; cdr3_aa: CASSLLGSWGGQSTDTQYF; cdr3_nt: TGTGCCAGCAGTTTATTAGGGAGTTGGGGAGGCCAAAGCACAGATACGCAGTATTTT
j_call: TRBJ1-6; d_call: TRBD1; v_call: TRBV7-9; clone_size: -; cdr3_aa: CASRGTGDSPLHF; cdr3_nt: TGTGCCAGCAGAGGGACAGGTGATTCACCCCTCCACTTT
j_call: TRBJ2-7; d_call: TRBD2; v_call: TRBV6-2/TRBV6-3; clone_size: -; cdr3_aa: CASSNSGGAYEQYF; cdr3_nt: TGTGCCAGCAGCAATAGCGGGGGGGCCTACGAGCAGTACTTC
j_call: TRBJ1-2; d_call: TRBD1; v_call: TRBV5-6; clone_size: -; cdr3_aa: CASSLGDATGEIYGYTF; cdr3_nt: TGTGCCAGCAGCTTGGGAGATGCGACAGGGGAGATCTATGGCTACACCTTC
j_call: TRBJ2-7; d_call: -; v_call: TRBV18; clone_size: -; cdr3_aa: CASSLHPGVEQYF; cdr3_nt: TGTGCCAGCTCACTACACCCAGGGGTTGAGCAGTACTTC
j_call: TRBJ1-3; d_call: -; v_call: TRBV5-1; clone_size: few; cdr3_aa: CASSLGQYGNTIYF; cdr3_nt: TGCGCCAGCAGCTTAGGACAATATGGAAACACCATATATTTT